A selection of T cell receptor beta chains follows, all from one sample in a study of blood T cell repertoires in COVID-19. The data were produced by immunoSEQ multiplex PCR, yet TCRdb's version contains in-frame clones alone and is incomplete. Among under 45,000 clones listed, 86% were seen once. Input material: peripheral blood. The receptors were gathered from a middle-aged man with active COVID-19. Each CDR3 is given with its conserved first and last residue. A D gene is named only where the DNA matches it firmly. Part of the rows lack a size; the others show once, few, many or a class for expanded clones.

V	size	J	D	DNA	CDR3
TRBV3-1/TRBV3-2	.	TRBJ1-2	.	TGTGCCAGCAGCCAAGTGGGGCAGGTCTATGGCTACACCTTC	CASSQVGQVYGYTF
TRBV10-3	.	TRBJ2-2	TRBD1	TGTGCCATCAGTGAGTTTTGGACAGGTGATCGGGGGGAGCTGTTTTTT	CAISEFWTGDRGELFF
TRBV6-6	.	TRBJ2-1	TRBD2	TGTGCCAGCAGTTACTCGATTAGCGGGGGCATAAATGAGCAGTTCTTC	CASSYSISGGINEQFF
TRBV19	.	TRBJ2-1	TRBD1	TGTGCCAGTATGAGGGACAGTTTCAATGAGCAGTTCTTC	CASMRDSFNEQFF
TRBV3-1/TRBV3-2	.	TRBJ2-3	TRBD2	TGTGCCAGCAGCCGAGGACTAGCGTCTAGCACAGATACGCAGTATTTT	CASSRGLASSTDTQYF
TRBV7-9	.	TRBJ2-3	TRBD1	TGTGCCAGCAGCCCCGGGACAGGGGGCCCAGATACGCAGTATTTT	CASSPGTGGPDTQYF
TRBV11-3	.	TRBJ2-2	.	TGTGCCAGCAGCCACCGGAAGGGAGACACCGGGGAGCTGTTTTTT	CASSHRKGDTGELFF
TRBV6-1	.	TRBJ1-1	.	TGTGCCAGCAGTGATCGTTGGGGCAGGGTCATGAACACTGAAGCTTTCTTT	CASSDRWGRVMNTEAFF
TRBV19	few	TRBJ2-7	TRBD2	TGTGCCAGTAGTCCCGGACGCGGGAGGGCCTCCGAGCAGTACTTC	CASSPGRGRASEQYF
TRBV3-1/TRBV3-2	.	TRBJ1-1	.	TGTGCCAGCAGCCAAGATGGAGAGTCTGAAGCTTTCTTT	CASSQDGESEAFF
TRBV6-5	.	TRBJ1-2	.	TGTGCCAGCAGTCTTACAGGGACCCATAACTATGGCTACACCTTC	CASSLTGTHNYGYTF
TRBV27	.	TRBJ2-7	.	TGTGCCAGCAGGAACCGGGACTCGGGTTTCGGGGAGCAGTACTTC	CASRNRDSGFGEQYF
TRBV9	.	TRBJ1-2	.	TGTGCCAGCAGCTCGAGGACAGCAACTTATGGCTACACCTTC	CASSSRTATYGYTF
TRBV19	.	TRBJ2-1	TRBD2	TGTGCCAGTAGTAGGGGACTAGCGGGAGACTCCCATGAGCAGTTCTTC	CASSRGLAGDSHEQFF
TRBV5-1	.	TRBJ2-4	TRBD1	TGCGCCAGCAGCCGAGGACAGGGAAAGTACTTC	CASSRGQGKYF
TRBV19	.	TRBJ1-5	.	TGTGCCAGTTCCTGGACAGAATTTTATAGCAATCAGCCCCAGCATTTT	CASSWTEFYSNQPQHF
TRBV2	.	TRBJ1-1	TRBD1	TGTGCCAGCAGTTTACCGGGACAGCTTTATGTTGAAGCTTTCTTT	CASSLPGQLYVEAFF
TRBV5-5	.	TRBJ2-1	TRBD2	TGTGCCAGCAGCTTGCTCCCGGCTAGCGGGAGCAATGAGCAGTTCTTC	CASSLLPASGSNEQFF
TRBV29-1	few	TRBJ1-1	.	TGCAGCGTTGAAGGGACTATAGGGAACACTGAAGCTTTCTTT	CSVEGTIGNTEAFF
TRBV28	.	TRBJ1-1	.	TGTGCCACCCTAAAGGGGGGGGGAGGGATCACTGAAGCTTTCTTT	CATLKGGGGITEAFF
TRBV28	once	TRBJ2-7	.	TGTGCCAGCAGTTTATGGTCCAGCGCATACTACGAGCAGTACTTC	CASSLWSSAYYEQYF
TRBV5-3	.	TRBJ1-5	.	TGTGCCAGAAGCCTGGACAGCTATCGCGATCAGCCCCAGCATTTT	CARSLDSYRDQPQHF
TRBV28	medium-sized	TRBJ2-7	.	TGTGCCAGCAGCAATTCCGGGACTTCGGGCTACGAGCAGTACTTC	CASSNSGTSGYEQYF
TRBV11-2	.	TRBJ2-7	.	TGTGCCAGCAGCCCCAGGGAATCCTACGAGCAGTACTTC	CASSPRESYEQYF
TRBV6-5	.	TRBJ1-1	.	TGTGCAGGAGGACCACGGAGGAAGGCATCTGAAGCTTTCTTT	CAGGPRRKASEAFF
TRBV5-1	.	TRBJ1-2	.	TGCGCCAGCAGCACGGACGGGCCAGGGGCCTATGGCTACACCTTC	CASSTDGPGAYGYTF
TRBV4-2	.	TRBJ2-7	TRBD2	TGTGCCAGCAGCCAAGTGGGGGGGGATCGGTACGAGCAGTACTTC	CASSQVGGDRYEQYF
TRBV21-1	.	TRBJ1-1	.	TGTGCCAGCAGCAAAGAGGCGGGGTGGAACACTGAAGCTTTCTTT	CASSKEAGWNTEAFF
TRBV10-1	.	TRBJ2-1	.	TGCGCCAGCAGTGCCGACCCAGGGGCTGAGCAGTTCTTC	CASSADPGAEQFF
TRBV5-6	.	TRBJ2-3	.	TGTGCCAGCAGCTTGCCCCTAGCGACCTCACCGCAGTATTTT	CASSLPLATSPQYF
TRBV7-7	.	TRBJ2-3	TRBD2	TGTGCTAGCAGCCCGGGACTAGCGGGGCTCACAGATACGCAGTATTTT	CASSPGLAGLTDTQYF
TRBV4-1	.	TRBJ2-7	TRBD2	TGCGCCAGCTCCCTGACTAGCGGGAGTACGTACGAGCAGTACTTC	CASSLTSGSTYEQYF
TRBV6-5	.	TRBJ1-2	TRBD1	TGTGCCAGCAGCGCCGGGACAGGGGCTAACTATGGCTACACCTTC	CASSAGTGANYGYTF
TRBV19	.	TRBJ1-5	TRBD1	TGTGCCAGTACCCAGACAGGGAAGGCCAATCAGCCCCAGCATTTT	CASTQTGKANQPQHF
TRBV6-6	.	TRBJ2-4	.	TGTGCCAGCAGTTACGGGACGGACAGAAAAAACATTCAGTACTTC	CASSYGTDRKNIQYF
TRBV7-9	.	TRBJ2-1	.	TGTGCCAGCAGCTTAGGTCGTACAGGGCCCAACAATGAGCAGTTCTTC	CASSLGRTGPNNEQFF
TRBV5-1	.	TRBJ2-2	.	TGCGCCAGCAGCTTGACGAGCCTCACCGGGGAGCTGTTTTTT	CASSLTSLTGELFF
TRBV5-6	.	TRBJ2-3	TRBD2	TGTGCCAGCAGCCCTCAGGGACTAGCGGGAGCGGCGGCAGATACGCAGTATTTT	CASSPQGLAGAAADTQYF
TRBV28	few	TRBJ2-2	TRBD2	TGTGCCAGCAGTCCATTTTTCGCGGCTGGGAGGGCGGACACCGGGGAGCTGTTTTTT	CASSPFFAAGRADTGELFF
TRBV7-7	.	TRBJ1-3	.	TGTGCTAGCAGCTTAGCAGGGGATGGAAACACCATATATTTT	CASSLAGDGNTIYF
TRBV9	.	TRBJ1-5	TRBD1	TGTGCCAGCAGCGTAGGACAGGGGGGCTCCAATCAGCCCCAGCATTTT	CASSVGQGGSNQPQHF
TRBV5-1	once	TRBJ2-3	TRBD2	TGCGCCAGCAGCGGTTCCAGGGCTAGCGGGACCACAGATACGCAGTATTTT	CASSGSRASGTTDTQYF
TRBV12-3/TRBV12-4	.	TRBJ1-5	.	TGTGCCAGCAGCTCCCACTCCCAGGGACCCCAGCATTTT	CASSSHSQGPQHF
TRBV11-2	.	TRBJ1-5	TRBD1	TGTGCCAGCAGCACTGGGACAGGGAACCAGCCCCAGCATTTT	CASSTGTGNQPQHF
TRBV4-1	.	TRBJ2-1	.	TGCGCCAGCAGCCAACGGTTCCCGGGTTCGATAAACAATGAGCAGTTCTTC	CASSQRFPGSINNEQFF
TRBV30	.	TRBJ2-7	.	TGTGCCTGGAGTGTCGCCTACGAGCAGTACTTC	CAWSVAYEQYF
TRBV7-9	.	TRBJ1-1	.	TGTGCCAGCAGCCTACCAGGGTGGGACACTGAAGCTTTCTTT	CASSLPGWDTEAFF
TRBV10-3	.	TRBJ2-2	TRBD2	TGTGCCATCAGTGAAACTTTAGCGGGCCCGGGGGAGCTGTTTTTT	CAISETLAGPGELFF
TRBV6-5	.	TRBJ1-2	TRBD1	TGTGCCAGCAGGGGGACAGGGGCGAGTAACTATGGCTACACCTTC	CASRGTGASNYGYTF
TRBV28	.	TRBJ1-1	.	TGTGCCAGCAGTTTATTGGGCCCTCAAGCTTTCTTT	CASSLLGPQAFF
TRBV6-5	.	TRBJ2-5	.	TGTGCCAGCACCCAAGGGTGGGAGGAAGGGACCCAGTACTTC	CASTQGWEEGTQYF
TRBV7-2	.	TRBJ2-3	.	TGTGCCAGCAGCTTATACCCTAGCCCCCGCACAGATACGCAGTATTTT	CASSLYPSPRTDTQYF
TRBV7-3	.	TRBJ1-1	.	TGTGCCAGCAGCGCGGACGGGAGGACGAACACTGAAGCTTTCTTT	CASSADGRTNTEAFF
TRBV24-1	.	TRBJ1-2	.	TGTGCCACCGGCGGGGGCGCGGATGGCTACACCTTC	CATGGGADGYTF